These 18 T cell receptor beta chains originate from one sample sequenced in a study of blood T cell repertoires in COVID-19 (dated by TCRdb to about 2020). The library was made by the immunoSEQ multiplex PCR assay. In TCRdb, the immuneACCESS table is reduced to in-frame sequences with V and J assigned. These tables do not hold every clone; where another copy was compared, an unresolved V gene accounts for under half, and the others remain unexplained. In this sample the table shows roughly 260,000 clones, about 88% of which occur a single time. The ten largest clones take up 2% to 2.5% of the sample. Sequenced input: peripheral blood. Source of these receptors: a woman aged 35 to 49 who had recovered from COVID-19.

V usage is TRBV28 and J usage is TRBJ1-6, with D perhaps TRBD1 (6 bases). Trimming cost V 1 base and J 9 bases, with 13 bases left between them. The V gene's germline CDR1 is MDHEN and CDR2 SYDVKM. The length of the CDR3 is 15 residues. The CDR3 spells CASSLSARGSSPLHF. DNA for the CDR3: TGTGCCAGCAGTTTATCGGCCAGGGGAAGTTCACCCCTCCACTTT.

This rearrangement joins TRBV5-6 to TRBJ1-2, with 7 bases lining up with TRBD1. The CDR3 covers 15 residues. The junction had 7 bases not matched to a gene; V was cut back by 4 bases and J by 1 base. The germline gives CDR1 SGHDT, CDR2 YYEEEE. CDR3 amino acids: CASSLGTVLNYGYTF. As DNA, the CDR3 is TGTGCCAGCAGCCTAGGGACAGTTCTTAACTATGGCTACACCTTC.

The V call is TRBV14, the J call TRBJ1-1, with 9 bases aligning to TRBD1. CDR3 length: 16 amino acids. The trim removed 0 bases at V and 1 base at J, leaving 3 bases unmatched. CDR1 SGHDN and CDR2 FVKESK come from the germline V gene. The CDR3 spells CASSQDLGQGNTEAFF. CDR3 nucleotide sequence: TGTGCCAGCAGCCAAGATCTGGGACAGGGGAACACTGAAGCTTTCTTT. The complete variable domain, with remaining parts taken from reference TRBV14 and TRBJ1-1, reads EAGVTQFPSHSVIEKGQTVTLRCDPISGHDNLYWYRRVMGKEIKFLLHFVKESKQDESGMPNNRFLAERTGGTYSTLKVQPAELEDSGVYFCASSQDLGQGNTEAFFGQGTRLTVV.

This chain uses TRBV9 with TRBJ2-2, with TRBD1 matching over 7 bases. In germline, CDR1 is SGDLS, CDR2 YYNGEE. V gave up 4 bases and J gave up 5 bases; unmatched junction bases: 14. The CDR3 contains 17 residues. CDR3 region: CASSPEGTASSTGELFF. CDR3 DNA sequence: TGTGCCAGCAGCCCCGAGGGGACAGCCTCGAGTACCGGGGAGCTGTTTTTT.

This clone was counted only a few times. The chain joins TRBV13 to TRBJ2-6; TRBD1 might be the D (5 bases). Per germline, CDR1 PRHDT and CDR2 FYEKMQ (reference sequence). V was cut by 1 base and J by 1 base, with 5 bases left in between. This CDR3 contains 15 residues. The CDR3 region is CASSLEGSGANVLTF. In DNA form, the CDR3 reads TGTGCCAGCAGCTTAGAGGGGTCTGGGGCCAACGTCCTGACTTTC.

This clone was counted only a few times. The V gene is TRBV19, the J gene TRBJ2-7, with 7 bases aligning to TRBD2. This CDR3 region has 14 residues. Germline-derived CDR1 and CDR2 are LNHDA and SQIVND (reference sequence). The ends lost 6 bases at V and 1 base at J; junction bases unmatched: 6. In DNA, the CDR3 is TGTGCCAGTAGGTATTCGGGGGGATCCTACGAGCAGTACTTC. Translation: CASRYSGGSYEQYF. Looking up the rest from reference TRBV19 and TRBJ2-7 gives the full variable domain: DGGITQSPKYLFRKEGQNVTLSCEQNLNHDAMYWYRQDPGQGLRLIYYSQIVNDFQKGDIAEGYSVSREKKESFPLTVTSAQKNPTAFYLCASRYSGGSYEQYFGPGTRLTVT.

The CDR3 nucleotides are TGTGCCAGCAGCGCAGGGACTAGCTACAATGAGCAGTTCTTC. Translation gives CASSAGTSYNEQFF. The chain couples TRBV9 to TRBJ2-1, with 8 bases lining up with TRBD2. Per germline, CDR1 SGDLS and CDR2 YYNGEE. V lost 3 bases, J lost 3 bases, and 2 bases stayed unmatched. The CDR3 runs 14 residues.

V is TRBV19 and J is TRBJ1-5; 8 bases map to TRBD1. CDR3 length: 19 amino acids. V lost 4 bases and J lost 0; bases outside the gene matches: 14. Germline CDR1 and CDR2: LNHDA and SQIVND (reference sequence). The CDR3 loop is CASSKGTGRFDYSNQPQHF. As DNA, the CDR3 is TGTGCCAGTAGTAAGGGGACAGGCCGATTCGATTATAGCAATCAGCCCCAGCATTTT.

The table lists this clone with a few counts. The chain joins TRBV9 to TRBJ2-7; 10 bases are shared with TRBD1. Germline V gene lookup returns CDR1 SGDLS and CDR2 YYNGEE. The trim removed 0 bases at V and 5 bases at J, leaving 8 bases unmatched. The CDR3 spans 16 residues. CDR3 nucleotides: TGTGCCAGCAGCGTAGGCATGAGACAGGGGGCGGACGAGCAGTACTTC. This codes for CASSVGMRQGADEQYF.

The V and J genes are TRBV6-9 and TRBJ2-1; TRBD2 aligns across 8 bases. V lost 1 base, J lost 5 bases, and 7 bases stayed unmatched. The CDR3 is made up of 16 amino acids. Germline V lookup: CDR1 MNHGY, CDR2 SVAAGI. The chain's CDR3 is CASSYWRGGTHNEQFF. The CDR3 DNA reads TGTGCCAGCAGTTATTGGCGCGGGGGGACGCACAATGAGCAGTTCTTC.

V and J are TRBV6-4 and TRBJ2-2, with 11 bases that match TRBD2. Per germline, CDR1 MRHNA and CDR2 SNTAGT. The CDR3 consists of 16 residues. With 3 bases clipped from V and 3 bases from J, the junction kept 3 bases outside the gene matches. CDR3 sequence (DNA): TGTGCCAGCAGTGAGACTAGCGGGGTTTACACCGGGGAGCTGTTTTTT. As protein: CASSETSGVYTGELFF.

The DNA of the CDR3 is TGTGCCTGGTCTCGAGACACTTCGAACACTGAAGCTTTCTTT. Translated, it gives CAWSRDTSNTEAFF. The genes are TRBV30 and TRBJ1-1; D gene ambiguous. CDR3 length: 14 residues. V was shortened by 5 bases and J by 1 base, with 14 bases between the two germline ends. Germline V lookup: CDR1 GTSNPN, CDR2 SVGIG (reference sequence).

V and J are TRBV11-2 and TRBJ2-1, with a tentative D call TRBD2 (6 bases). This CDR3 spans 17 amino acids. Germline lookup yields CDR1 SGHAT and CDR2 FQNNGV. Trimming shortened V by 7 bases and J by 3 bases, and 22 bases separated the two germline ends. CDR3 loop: CASIGSGERSSYNEQFF. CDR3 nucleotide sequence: TGTGCCAGCATAGGGTCGGGGGAGAGGAGTAGCTACAATGAGCAGTTCTTC.

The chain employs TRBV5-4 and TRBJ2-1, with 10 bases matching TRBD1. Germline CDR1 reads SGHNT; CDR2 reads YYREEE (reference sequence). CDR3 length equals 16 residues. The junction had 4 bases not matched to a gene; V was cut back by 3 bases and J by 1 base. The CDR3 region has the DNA TGTGCCAGCAGCTCGACAGGGGGCGGTTCCTACAATGAGCAGTTCTTC. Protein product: CASSSTGGGSYNEQFF.

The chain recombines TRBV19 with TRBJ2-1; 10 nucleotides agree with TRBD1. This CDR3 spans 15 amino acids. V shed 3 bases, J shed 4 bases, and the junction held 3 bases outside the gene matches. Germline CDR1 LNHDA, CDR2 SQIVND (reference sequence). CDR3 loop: CASSMRGQGYNEQFF. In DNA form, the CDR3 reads TGTGCCAGTAGTATGAGGGGACAGGGGTACAATGAGCAGTTCTTC.

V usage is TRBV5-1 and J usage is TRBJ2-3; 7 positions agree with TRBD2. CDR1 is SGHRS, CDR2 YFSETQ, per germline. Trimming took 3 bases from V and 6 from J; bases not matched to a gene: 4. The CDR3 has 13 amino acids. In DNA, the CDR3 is TGCGCCAGCAGCTGGACTAGAGACGATACGCAGTATTTT. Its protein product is CASSWTRDDTQYF.

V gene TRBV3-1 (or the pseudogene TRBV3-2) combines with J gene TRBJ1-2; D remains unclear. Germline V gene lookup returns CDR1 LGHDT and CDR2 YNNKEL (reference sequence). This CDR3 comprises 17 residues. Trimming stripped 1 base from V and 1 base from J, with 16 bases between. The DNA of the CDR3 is TGTGCCAGCAGCCAAGGGGTGAGAGGTCTACTTAACTATGGCTACACCTTC. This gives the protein CASSQGVRGLLNYGYTF.

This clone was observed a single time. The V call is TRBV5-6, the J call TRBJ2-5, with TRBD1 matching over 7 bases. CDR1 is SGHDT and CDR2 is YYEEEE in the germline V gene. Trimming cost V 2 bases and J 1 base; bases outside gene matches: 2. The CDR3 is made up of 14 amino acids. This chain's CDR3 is CASSLQGPQETQYF. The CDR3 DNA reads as TGTGCCAGCAGCTTACAGGGGCCCCAAGAGACCCAGTACTTC.